The source of this TCR beta chain is a study of blood T cell repertoires in COVID-19. Across the study: T cells, B-cell-depleted T cells, or PBMCs provided the cDNA or gDNA that served as material.

In the original workflow: Amplified reference gene primers provided the basis for estimating nucleated cell counts. Here immunoSEQ multiplex PCR was the method, and the copy in TCRdb shows in-frame clones only, minus some. V and J calls plus clone size are reproduced from that table; the DNA served to infer D and trimming. The sample shows 200,000 to 300,000 clones, around 90% of them seen only once. The CDR3 has 15 residues. V lost 2 bases and J lost 3, with 14 bases in between. Germline CDR1 and CDR2: GTSNPN and SVGIG (reference sequence). Material for sequencing was peripheral blood. The chain employs TRBV30 and TRBJ1-3, with D tentatively TRBD1 (5 bases). The source is a man aged 18-30 years with active or convalescent COVID-19. CDR3 in amino acids: CAWSMRRGVGNTIYF. CDR3 nucleotides: TGTGCCTGGAGTATGAGGAGGGGCGTTGGAAACACCATATATTTT.